The clone carrying this TCR beta chain was observed a few times. Between the trimmed V and J ends, which lost 2 bases and 6 bases, there was a span of 16 bases. Germline V gene sequence: CDR1 SEHNR, CDR2 FQNEAQ (reference sequence). The CDR3 length is 16 residues. The data were obtained in a study of T cell repertoires in cytomegalovirus infection. Looking at the study overall: CMV infection and matching HLA type were both indicated by public TCR beta signatures.

One entry per CDR3 protein, called by TCRdb with MiXCR from the reads. The data show about 310,000 distinct CDR3 sequences, 15% to 20% seen once. This sequence joins TRBV7-9 and TRBJ1-4; D possibly corresponds to TRBD1 (6 bases). Material for sequencing was PBMCs. This clonotype was sampled from a human donor in good health (CMV status not recorded). Some clones in this sample may be carry-over from other donors' samples. In DNA, the CDR3 is TGTGCCAGCAGCTTATCGCCACAGGGCGGGGATGAAAAACTGTTTTTT. Amino acids: CASSLSPQGGDEKLFF.